These 16 T cell receptor beta chains were all obtained from the same sample, sequenced in a study of T cells in Graves' hyperthyroidism and ophthalmopathy. Researchers took RNA transcripts and amplified the TCR beta CDR3 regions from them. HTBI primers were used for first-round RT-PCR of the TCR CDR3. In TCRdb, the multiplex PCR reads were re-called with MiXCR into one record per CDR3 protein. The sample yields 300,000 to 400,000 distinct CDR3 sequences, approximately 13% seen once. The material sequenced was blood. These receptors were taken from a woman aged 18-35 years with Graves' hyperthyroidism.

V and J are TRBV2 and TRBJ2-1; 12 nucleotides align to TRBD2. There are 15 residues in the CDR3. The V segment lost 6 bases and the J segment 8 bases; nucleotides outside the gene matches: 8. From germline, CDR1 is SNHLY and CDR2 FYNNEI. The CDR3 DNA reads as TGTGCCAGCAGAGACCTAGCGGGAGGGTTCCATGAGCAGTTCTTC. Translating it yields CASRDLAGGFHEQFF.

This clonotype was picked up a small number of times. The chain has TRBV19 and TRBJ2-2, with D maybe TRBD2 (6 bases). The CDR3 consists of 13 residues. From germline, CDR1 is LNHDA and CDR2 SQIVND (reference sequence). With 1 base removed from V and 7 bases from J, the gap between germline ends came to 7 bases. CDR3 amino acids: CASSIAGSGELFF. In DNA, the CDR3 is TGTGCCAGTAGTATAGCCGGGAGCGGGGAGCTGTTTTTT.

Concerning this clonotype: Possible read error: a much larger clone is one base away. The chain couples TRBV7-8 to TRBJ2-5, with 7 bases that match TRBD1. After removal of 5 bases from V and 5 bases from J, the junction contained 5 bases not matched to a gene. Germline V gene lookup returns CDR1 SGHVS and CDR2 FQNEAQ. This CDR3 comprises 13 residues. Written as DNA, the CDR3 is TGTGCCAGCAGCCCGACAGGGAAGGAGACCCAGTACTTC. The encoded protein is CASSPTGKETQYF. Combining the CDR3 with reference TRBV7-8 and TRBJ2-5 gives the whole variable domain GAGVSQSPRYKVAKRGQDVALRCDPISGHVSLFWYQQALGQGPEFLTYFQNEAQLDKSGLPSDRFFAERPEGSVSTLKIQRTQQEDSAVYLCASSPTGKETQYFGPGTRLLVL.

This clonotype was seen at least ten times. The chain combines TRBV28 with TRBJ1-2; possible D gene TRBD1, 5 bases. The CDR3 runs 14 residues. Trimming removed 5 bases at V and 6 bases at J, with 16 bases between. CDR1 MDHEN and CDR2 SYDVKM come from the germline V gene. The CDR3 is CASSPPDRGNGYTF. The DNA of the CDR3 is TGTGCCAGCAGTCCCCCCGACAGAGGCAATGGCTACACCTTC.

As regards this clonotype: This may be a read error, as it is one base from a much larger clone. In DNA form, the CDR3 reads TGTGCCAGCAGCATCCAGGGGTTGCGCACAGATACGCAGTATTTT. It encodes CASSIQGLRTDTQYF. V is TRBV7-3 and J is TRBJ2-3; tentatively, D is TRBD1 (6 bases). CDR3 size: 15 residues. With 5 bases removed from V and 1 base from J, the gap between germline ends came to 13 bases. The germline CDR1 and CDR2 sequences are SGHTA and FQGTGA.

The chain employs TRBV3-1 and TRBJ1-1; a possible D gene is TRBD1 (5 bases). CDR1 is LGHDT, CDR2 YNNKEL, per germline (reference sequence). This CDR3 has 13 amino acids. With 1 base removed from V and 8 bases from J, the gap between germline ends came to 11 bases. CDR3 residues: CASSQAPRDEAFF. In DNA form, the CDR3 reads TGTGCCAGCAGCCAAGCCCCCAGGGACGAAGCTTTCTTT.

This clonotype was seen ten or more times. The chain is built from TRBV20-1 and TRBJ2-5; D may be TRBD1 or TRBD2 (5 bases each). Germline CDR1 reads DFQATT; CDR2 reads SNEGSKA (reference sequence). The CDR3 spans 14 residues. The V end was cut by 0 bases, the J end by 2 bases, with 10 bases between. CDR3 DNA: TGCAGTGCTAGAGATCAAGGGACGCAAGAGACCCAGTACTTC. Translating it yields CSARDQGTQETQYF.

This clonotype was counted ten times or more. The chain recombines TRBV2 with TRBJ1-6, with unresolved D. The CDR3 length is 13 residues. Deletions cut 3 bases from V and 8 bases from J, with 8 bases between. Germline loops: CDR1 SNHLY, CDR2 FYNNEI. DNA for the CDR3: TGTGCCAGCAGTGATTCCCGGGATTCACCCCTCCACTTT. This sequence encodes CASSDSRDSPLHF.

This clonotype came up a few times. The rearrangement joins TRBV10-3 to TRBJ2-1; 9 bases map to TRBD1. The length of the CDR3 is 13 residues. From germline, CDR1 is ENHRY and CDR2 SYGVKD. With 4 bases clipped from V and 5 bases from J, the junction kept 0 bases outside the gene matches. The DNA of the CDR3 is TGTGCCATCAGTGGGACAGGGGACAATGAGCAGTTCTTC. Amino acids: CAISGTGDNEQFF.

This clonotype was picked up many times. The rearrangement uses TRBV6-1 and TRBJ2-2; D may match TRBD1 or TRBD2 (6 bases each). Germline V lookup: CDR1 MNHNS, CDR2 SASEGT. The ends were cut back, 6 bases at V and 0 bases at J, with 14 bases in the middle. The CDR3 extends over 16 amino acids. In DNA, the CDR3 is TGTGCCAGCAGCAACCCCGGGGGCGCGAACACCGGGGAGCTGTTTTTT. As protein: CASSNPGGANTGELFF.

This clonotype was seen a handful of times. The gene calls are TRBV6-5 and TRBJ1-3; tentatively, D is TRBD1 (5 bases). Germline V lookup: CDR1 MNHEY, CDR2 SVGAGI. V lost 0 bases and J 2 bases, leaving 14 bases between the germline ends. CDR3 length: 17 residues. Here the CDR3 DNA reads TGTGCCAGCAGTTACTCGGGGCAGGGAAGCCCTGGAAACACCATATATTTT. Its translation: CASSYSGQGSPGNTIYF.

The rearrangement uses TRBV19 and TRBJ2-1, with D tentatively TRBD2 (6 bases). V was shortened by 7 bases and J by 7 bases, with 23 bases between the two germline ends. The CDR3 extends over 16 amino acids. Germline CDR1 and CDR2: LNHDA and SQIVND (reference sequence). The CDR3 protein is CASNNRRVEGRNEQFF. Written as DNA, the CDR3 is TGTGCCAGTAATAACAGAAGGGTTGAAGGGAGGAATGAGCAGTTCTTC.

The chain recombines TRBV19 with TRBJ1-5; 11 bases align to TRBD1. The CDR3 covers 17 residues. Germline CDR1 LNHDA, CDR2 SQIVND (reference sequence). J was trimmed by 0 bases and V by 6 bases; bases with no gene match: 7. The CDR3 nucleotides read TGTGCCAGTAGCGCACCGGGACAGGGGGATAGCAATCAGCCCCAGCATTTT. Protein product: CASSAPGQGDSNQPQHF.

This clonotype was observed a few times. The chain has TRBV20-1 and TRBJ1-6; D is undetermined. Per the germline V gene, CDR1 is DFQATT and CDR2 is SNEGSKA (reference sequence). The CDR3 has 15 amino acids. The V end lost 3 bases, the J end lost 0 bases, and 9 bases lay between the germline ends. CDR3 DNA sequence: TGCAGTGCTAGGTCTGCTAGCTCCTATAATTCACCCCTCCACTTT. Amino acids: CSARSASSYNSPLHF.

This clonotype showed up many times. The V gene is TRBV2, the J gene TRBJ2-1; 7 positions match TRBD1. Looked up from germline, CDR1 is SNHLY and CDR2 is FYNNEI. V was pared by 5 bases and J by 4 bases, with 8 bases of the junction left unmatched. The CDR3 length is 15 residues. CDR3 amino acids: CASSYRDSLYNEQFF. The CDR3 nucleotides read TGTGCCAGCAGTTACCGGGACAGCCTATACAATGAGCAGTTCTTC. The variable domain in full, completed from reference TRBV2 and TRBJ2-1, reads EPEVTQTPSHQVTQMGQEVILRCVPISNHLYFYWYRQILGQKVEFLVSFYNNEISEKSEIFDDQFSVERPDGSNFTLKIRSTKLEDSAMYFCASSYRDSLYNEQFFGPGTRLTVL.

This clonotype was detected once. This could be a read error, since a much larger clone is one nucleotide away. The chain joins TRBV10-3 to TRBJ2-5; D might be TRBD2 (6 bases). Trimming took 3 bases from V and 2 from J, leaving 10 bases between them. The CDR3 covers 14 residues. CDR1 and CDR2 (germline): ENHRY, SYGVKD. The CDR3 sequence is CAISDGAGQETQYF. As DNA, the CDR3 is TGTGCCATCAGTGACGGGGCGGGGCAAGAGACCCAGTACTTC.